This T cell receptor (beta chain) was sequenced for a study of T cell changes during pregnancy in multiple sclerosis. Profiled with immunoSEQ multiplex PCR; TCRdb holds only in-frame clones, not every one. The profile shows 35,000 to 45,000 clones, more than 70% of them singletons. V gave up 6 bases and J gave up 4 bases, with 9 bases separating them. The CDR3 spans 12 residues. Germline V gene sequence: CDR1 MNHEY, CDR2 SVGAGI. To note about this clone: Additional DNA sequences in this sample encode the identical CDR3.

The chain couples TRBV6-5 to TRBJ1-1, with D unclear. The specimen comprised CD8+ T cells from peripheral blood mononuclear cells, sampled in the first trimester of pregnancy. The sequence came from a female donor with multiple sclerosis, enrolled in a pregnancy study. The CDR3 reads CASSPPGTEAFF. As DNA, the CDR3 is TGTGCCAGCAGCCCCCCCGGCACTGAAGCTTTCTTT.